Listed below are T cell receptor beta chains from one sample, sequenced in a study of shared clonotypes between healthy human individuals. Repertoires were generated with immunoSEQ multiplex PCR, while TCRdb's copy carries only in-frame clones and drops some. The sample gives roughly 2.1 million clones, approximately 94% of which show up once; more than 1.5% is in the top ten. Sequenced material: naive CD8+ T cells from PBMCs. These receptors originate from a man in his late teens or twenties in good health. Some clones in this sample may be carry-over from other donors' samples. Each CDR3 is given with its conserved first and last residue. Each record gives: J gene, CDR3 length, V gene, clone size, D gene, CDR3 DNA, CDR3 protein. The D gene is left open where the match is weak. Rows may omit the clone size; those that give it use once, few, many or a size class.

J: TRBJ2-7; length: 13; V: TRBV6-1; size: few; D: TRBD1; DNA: TGTGCCAGCAGTGAGACAGGGTCGGGCGAGCAGTACTTC; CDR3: CASSETGSGEQYF
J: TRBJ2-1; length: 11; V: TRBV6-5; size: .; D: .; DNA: TGTGCCAGCCGGGACAACGATGAGCAGTTCTTC; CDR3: CASRDNDEQFF
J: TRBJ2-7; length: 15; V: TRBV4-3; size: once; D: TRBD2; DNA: TGCGCCAGCAGCCAAGATATAGCGGGAGACAACGAGCAGTACTTC; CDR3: CASSQDIAGDNEQYF
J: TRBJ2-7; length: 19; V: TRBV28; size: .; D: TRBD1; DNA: TGTGCCAGCAGCTGGAAACGGGACAGGTCAGAGGAATCCGGGTACGAGCAGTACTTC; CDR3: CASSWKRDRSEESGYEQYF
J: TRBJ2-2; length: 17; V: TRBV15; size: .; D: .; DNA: TGTGCCACCAGCAGGAGCAAAAGGGGAGAGAACACCGGGGAGCTGTTTTTT; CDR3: CATSRSKRGENTGELFF
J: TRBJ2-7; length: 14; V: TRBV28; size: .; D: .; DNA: TGTGCCAGCAGCCCGAAAGACTACAACTACGAGCAGTACTTC; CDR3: CASSPKDYNYEQYF
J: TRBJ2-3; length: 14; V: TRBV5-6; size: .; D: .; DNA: TGTGCCAGCAGCTGGGGGACGCCCACAGATACGCAGTATTTT; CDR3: CASSWGTPTDTQYF
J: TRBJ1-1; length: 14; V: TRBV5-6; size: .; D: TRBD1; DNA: TGTGCCAGCAGCTTGGCGACAGGGGACACTGAAGCTTTCTTT; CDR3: CASSLATGDTEAFF
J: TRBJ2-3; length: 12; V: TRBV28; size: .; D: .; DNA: TGTGCCAGCAGTTTAGTAACAGATACGCAGTATTTT; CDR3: CASSLVTDTQYF
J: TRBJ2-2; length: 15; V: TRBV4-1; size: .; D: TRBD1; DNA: TGCGCCAGCAGCCGGGGGACAGCGAACACCGGGGAGCTGTTTTTT; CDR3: CASSRGTANTGELFF
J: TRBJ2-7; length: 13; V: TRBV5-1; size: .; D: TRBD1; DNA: TGCGCCACAAGACAGGGGCGATCCTACGAGCAGTACTTC; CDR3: CATRQGRSYEQYF
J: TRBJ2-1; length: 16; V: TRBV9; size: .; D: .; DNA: TGTGCCAGCAGCTTCGGAAGTAGCGGAAGAGGCGGTGAGCAGTTCTTC; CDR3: CASSFGSSGRGGEQFF
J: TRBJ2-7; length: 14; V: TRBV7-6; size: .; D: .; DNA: TGTGCCAGCAGCTTAGGGGGGGCGCGGCACGAGCAGTACTTC; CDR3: CASSLGGARHEQYF
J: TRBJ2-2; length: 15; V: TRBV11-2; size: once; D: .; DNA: TGTGCCAGCAGCTTTGGAATTAAGTGGACCGGGGAGCTGTTTTTT; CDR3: CASSFGIKWTGELFF
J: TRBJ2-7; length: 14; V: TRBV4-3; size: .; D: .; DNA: TGCGCCAGCAGCCAAGTCGAGGGGTCCTACGAGCAGTACTTC; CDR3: CASSQVEGSYEQYF
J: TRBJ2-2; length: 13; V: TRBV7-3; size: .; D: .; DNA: TGTGCCAGCAGCTTAAAGGGCCCCGGGGAGCTGTTTTTT; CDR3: CASSLKGPGELFF
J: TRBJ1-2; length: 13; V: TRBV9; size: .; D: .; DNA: TGTGCCAGCAGCCCGCGGAACCTCTATGGCTACACCTTC; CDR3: CASSPRNLYGYTF
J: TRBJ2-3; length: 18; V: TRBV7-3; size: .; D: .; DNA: TGTGCCAGCAGCCCAATCCTCCCAGGGCAGGACCGCACAGATACGCAGTATTTT; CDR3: CASSPILPGQDRTDTQYF